The 8 T cell receptor beta chains reported below all come from one sample, sequenced in a study of T-cell memory formation after mild COVID-19. MiXCR, run by TCRdb on the 5' RACE reads, gives a single entry per CDR3 protein. The table lists a few hundred thousand distinct CDR3 sequences, roughly 16% of them singletons, with roughly 24% in the top ten. Specimen: PBMCs or a T cell subset sorted from them (not recorded which). The source of these receptors is a man younger than 35 who had mild COVID-19 (a few samples of this study predate the infection). Cell type and time point are not known.

Only a few counts were recorded for this clonotype. The chain employs TRBV7-6 and TRBJ2-6, with D unresolved. V was cut by 6 bases and J by 2 bases, with 5 bases left in between. The CDR3 contains 13 residues. CDR1 and CDR2 from the germline V gene are SGHVS and FNYEAQ. The CDR3 nucleotides read TGTGCCAGCAGTAGCCCTGGGGCCAACGTCCTGACTTTC. Protein: CASSSPGANVLTF.

The V and J genes are TRBV4-3 and TRBJ2-2; 7 positions agree with TRBD2. The germline gives CDR1 LGHNA, CDR2 YSLEER. The junction had 10 bases not matched to a gene; V was cut back by 4 bases and J by 5 bases. This CDR3 is 16 amino acids long. DNA for the CDR3: TGCGCCAGCAGCCTCGGACTAGGTCTCTCAACCGGGGAGCTGTTTTTT. This translates into CASSLGLGLSTGELFF.

The chain recombines TRBV12-3 or TRBV12-4 with TRBJ1-4, with D tentatively TRBD1 (5 bases). V was pared by 7 bases and J by 8 bases, with 14 bases between. This CDR3 has 13 residues. CDR3 coding DNA: TGTGCCAGCACCCAGACCAGGGAGGAAAAACTGTTTTTT. Translation gives CASTQTREEKLFF.

This clonotype occurred many times. Here the CDR3 reads CASSFSGGAPGELFF. DNA for the CDR3: TGTGCCAGCAGTTTTAGCGGGGGGGCGCCCGGGGAGCTGTTTTTT. The chain uses TRBV25-1 and TRBJ2-2; 11 positions match TRBD2. This CDR3 spans 15 amino acids. J was trimmed by 6 bases and V by 5 bases; bases with no gene match: 5. Germline-derived CDR1 and CDR2 are MGHDK and SYGVNS. Filled out from reference TRBV25-1 and TRBJ2-2, the complete variable domain reads EADIYQTPRYLVIGTGKKITLECSQTMGHDKMYWYQQDPGMELHLIHYSYGVNSTEKGDLSSESTVSRIRTEHFPLTLESARPSHTSQYLCASSFSGGAPGELFFGEGSRLTVL.

This clonotype was counted only a few times. The DNA for the CDR3 is TGTGCCACCAGCCTCGGGGGACCCACAGATACGCAGTATTTT. This sequence encodes CATSLGGPTDTQYF. This chain joins TRBV24-1 and TRBJ2-3; maybe TRBD2 (6 bases). Trimming cost V 7 bases and J 2 bases, with 12 bases left between them. The CDR3 is 14 amino acids. Germline CDR1 is KGHDR and CDR2 is SFDVKD.

The chain uses TRBV9 and TRBJ2-5, with D tentatively TRBD2 (7 bases). CDR1 is SGDLS, CDR2 YYNGEE, per germline. The CDR3 has 14 amino acids. With 3 bases removed from V and 1 base from J, the gap between germline ends came to 10 bases. The CDR3 DNA reads as TGTGCCAGCAGCGAGGGGGGGTTCCAAGAGACCCAGTACTTC. Encoded protein: CASSEGGFQETQYF.

This chain connects TRBV18 to TRBJ1-5, with 9 bases fitting TRBD1. In germline, CDR1 is KGHSH, CDR2 LQKENI. With V trimmed by 0 bases and J by 5 bases, 11 bases remained unmatched. This CDR3 comprises 18 residues. The CDR3, as DNA: TGTGCCAGCTCACCACCGAGGGGACAGGGCGGAATTGATCAGCCCCAGCATTTT. Translation gives CASSPPRGQGGIDQPQHF.

For the CDR3, the DNA is TGTGCCAGCAGCTTAATGTCGGGGGCGGGAGTTTATGGCTACACCTTC. Translating gives CASSLMSGAGVYGYTF. The rearrangement uses TRBV7-4 and TRBJ1-2, with a tentative D call TRBD1 (6 bases). Per the germline V gene, CDR1 is SGHVT and CDR2 is SQSDAQ. CDR3 length: 16 residues. The V end lost 2 bases, the J end lost 5 bases, and 18 bases lay between the germline ends.